The 30 T cell receptor beta chains below were found in one sample sequenced in a study of OX40 agonist ivuxolimab in advanced cancers. TCRdb's copy holds only in-frame clones and misses some; the assay was immunoSEQ multiplex PCR. This sample yields some 60,000 clones, of which around 87% are seen a single time; 5.2% belongs to the top ten. The sample in question was CD4+ or CD8+ T cells sorted from blood, obtained in a trial of the OX40 agonist ivuxolimab. These receptors were taken from an adult with an advanced solid tumor such as melanoma, head and neck, liver or kidney cancer.

This chain uses TRBV28 with TRBJ1-5; 9 nucleotides align to TRBD1. Germline trimming cut 2 bases from V and 7 bases from J; bases unmatched to any gene: 3. Germline CDR1 and CDR2: MDHEN and SYDVKM. This CDR3 is built from 14 residues. CDR3 in amino acids: CASSLGTGLQPQHF. CDR3 DNA: TGTGCCAGCAGTTTAGGGACAGGGTTACAGCCCCAGCATTTT.

This clone was seen just once. The rearrangement links TRBV28 to TRBJ2-3; D not certain. From germline, CDR1 is MDHEN and CDR2 SYDVKM. The ends were cut back, 2 bases at V and 7 bases at J, with 7 bases in the middle. The CDR3 extends over 12 amino acids. The CDR3 region is CASSLLTHTQYF. CDR3 nucleotides: TGTGCCAGCAGTTTACTTACTCATACGCAGTATTTT.

The chain is built from TRBV29-1 and TRBJ2-3; D may be TRBD2 (5 bases). V was trimmed by 5 bases and J by 0 bases, leaving 12 bases between them. This CDR3 has 14 residues. Germline CDR1 and CDR2: SQVTM and ANQGSEA. The CDR3 region is CSVLGLTSTDTQYF. Written as DNA, the CDR3 is TGCAGCGTTCTCGGACTTACTAGCACAGATACGCAGTATTTT.

This chain connects TRBV5-6 to TRBJ1-2, with D possibly being TRBD1 (5 bases). V was shortened by 2 bases and J by 4 bases, with 12 bases between the two germline ends. The CDR3 is 14 residues long. Germline V lookup: CDR1 SGHDT, CDR2 YYEEEE. Here the CDR3 reads CASSLRGNGYGYTF. The DNA for the CDR3 is TGTGCCAGCAGCTTAAGGGGAAACGGCTATGGCTACACCTTC.

The chain employs TRBV6-6 and TRBJ1-6; D not resolved. Trimming took 4 bases from V and 0 from J, leaving 7 bases between them. Germline CDR1 MNHNY, CDR2 SVGAGI (reference sequence). This CDR3 is built from 15 residues. This CDR3 is CASSWGSSYNSPLHF. Here the CDR3 DNA reads TGTGCCAGCAGTTGGGGTAGCTCCTATAATTCACCCCTCCACTTT.

J is TRBJ2-5 and V is TRBV6-5, with TRBD2 matching 7 bases. The CDR3 spans 15 residues. CDR1 is MNHEY, CDR2 SVGAGI, per germline. V shed 6 bases and J 7 bases; nucleotides not matched to a gene: 14. The CDR3 DNA reads TGTGCCAGCAGCCACGGGAGGCAGGGCGAGGCGACCCAGTACTTC. This encodes CASSHGRQGEATQYF.

The chain has TRBV9 and TRBJ2-5, with TRBD1 matching 8 bases. This CDR3 spans 16 amino acids. With V trimmed by 7 bases and J by 2 bases, 13 bases remained unmatched. CDR1 SGDLS and CDR2 YYNGEE come from the germline V gene. This chain's CDR3 is CASSTGANTGQETQYF. CDR3 DNA sequence: TGTGCCAGCTCGACAGGGGCAAATACAGGACAAGAGACCCAGTACTTC.

J is TRBJ1-1 and V is TRBV19, with D unresolved. This CDR3 is 13 amino acids long. CDR1 and CDR2 (germline): LNHDA, SQIVND (reference sequence). V lost 2 bases to trimming and J lost 5 bases, with 9 bases between them. The CDR3 spells CASSITSRTEAFF. For the CDR3, the DNA is TGTGCCAGTAGTATAACCTCGAGGACTGAAGCTTTCTTT.

The chain carries TRBV21-1 and TRBJ2-1; the table names TRBD2, a call not compared with the DNA. TRBV21-1 is a pseudogene. The CDR3 runs 16 residues. This CDR3 is CASSDTAGSSYNEQFF. The DNA of the CDR3 is TGTGCCAGCAGCGACACCGCGGGAAGCTCCTACAATGAGCAGTTCTTC.

The chain carries TRBV11-2 and TRBJ2-7; D remains unclear. CDR1 and CDR2 (germline): SGHAT, FQNNGV. The CDR3 totals 16 residues. V was clipped by 1 base and J by 9 bases, with 22 bases between them. This CDR3 reads CASSLVSPRPYVVQYF. The CDR3 DNA reads as TGTGCCAGCAGCTTAGTTAGTCCCAGACCCTACGTTGTGCAGTACTTC.

This rearrangement joins TRBV6-1 to TRBJ1-4; D is undetermined. Deletions cut 1 base from V and 7 bases from J, with 13 bases between. CDR1 and CDR2 from the germline V gene are MNHNS and SASEGT. This CDR3 comprises 15 residues. CDR3 sequence reads: CASSEVGLFGEKLFF. As DNA, the CDR3 is TGTGCCAGCAGTGAAGTAGGGCTGTTTGGTGAAAAACTGTTTTTT.

The chain recombines TRBV7-3 with TRBJ1-1; 7 positions match TRBD1. V dropped 6 bases and J dropped 6; count of bases not matched to a gene: 13. The CDR3 runs to 15 residues. The V gene's germline CDR1 is SGHTA and CDR2 FQGTGA. CDR3 DNA: TGTGCCAGCAGTCCGGGACCCAGGGGGTTGGCTGAAGCTTTCTTT. As protein: CASSPGPRGLAEAFF. Full variable domain (remainder filled in from reference TRBV7-3 and TRBJ1-1): GAGVSQTPSNKVTEKGKYVELRCDPISGHTALYWYRQSLGQGPEFLIYFQGTGAADDSGLPNDRFFAVRPEGSVSTLKIQRTERGDSAVYLCASSPGPRGLAEAFFGQGTRLTVV.

The V call is TRBV18, the J call TRBJ2-7; 9 bases match TRBD2. Trimming cost V 8 bases and J 5 bases; bases outside gene matches: 7. The CDR3 loop spans 13 amino acids. Looked up from germline, CDR1 is KGHSH and CDR2 is LQKENI. CDR3 residues: CASVAGGRNEQYF. The CDR3, as DNA: TGTGCCAGCGTCGCGGGGGGGAGGAACGAGCAGTACTTC. The full variable domain, in which reference TRBV18 and TRBJ2-7 provide the parts outside the CDR3, is NAGVMQNPRHLVRRRGQEARLRCSPMKGHSHVYWYRQLPEEGLKFMVYLQKENIIDESGMPKERFSAEFPKEGPSILRIQQVVRGDSAAYFCASVAGGRNEQYFGPGTRLTVT.

The chain carries TRBV29-1 and TRBJ1-2; tentative D call: TRBD1 (5 bases). The CDR3 covers 12 residues. Trimming removed 7 bases at V and 2 bases at J, with 11 bases between. Germline lookup yields CDR1 SQVTM and CDR2 ANQGSEA. In DNA, the CDR3 is TGCAGCGCGGCAGGGTCGAACTATGGCTACACCTTC. It yields the protein CSAAGSNYGYTF. The full variable domain, with the rest looked up from reference TRBV29-1 and TRBJ1-2, is SAVISQKPSRDICQRGTSLTIQCQVDSQVTMMFWYRQQPGQSLTLIATANQGSEATYESGFVIDKFPISRPNLTFSTLTVSNMSPEDSSIYLCSAAGSNYGYTFGSGTRLTVV.

The chain couples TRBV29-1 to TRBJ2-5; perhaps TRBD2 as D (5 bases). CDR1 and CDR2 from the germline V gene are SQVTM and ANQGSEA. V dropped 4 bases and J dropped 2 bases, with 8 bases sitting between them. The CDR3 totals 12 residues. In DNA, the CDR3 is TGCAGCGTTGCCCGGGGACAAGAGACCCAGTACTTC. Protein sequence: CSVARGQETQYF.

The V and J genes are TRBV6-5 and TRBJ2-7; D assignment may be TRBD1 or TRBD2 (5 bases each). Trimming stripped 5 bases from V and 6 bases from J, with 20 bases between. Germline CDR1 and CDR2: MNHEY and SVGAGI. The CDR3 has 15 amino acids. CDR3 amino acids: CASSGGGPGNSEQYF. The CDR3 bases are TGTGCCAGCAGTGGTGGCGGGCCAGGGAACAGCGAGCAGTACTTC.

This chain links TRBV2 with TRBJ2-1, with 12 bases lining up with TRBD1. V was pared by 6 bases and J by 6 bases, with 6 bases of the junction left unmatched. From germline, CDR1 is SNHLY and CDR2 FYNNEI. The CDR3 totals 15 residues. CDR3 coding DNA: TGTGCCAGCAGCGTGGGACAGGGGGCCGGCAATGAGCAGTTCTTC. This translates into CASSVGQGAGNEQFF.

V is TRBV6-6 and J is TRBJ2-5; 7 nucleotides agree with TRBD1. The V gene's germline CDR1 is MNHNY and CDR2 SVGAGI (reference sequence). The V and J ends lost 6 bases and 3 bases, in that order; junction bases with no gene match: 7. The CDR3 has 14 amino acids. This CDR3 reads CASSPWTGEETQYF. The CDR3 region has the DNA TGTGCCAGCAGCCCCTGGACAGGAGAAGAGACCCAGTACTTC.

This clone was counted once. This chain links TRBV6-1 with TRBJ1-1; possibly TRBD1 for D (6 bases). The germline V and J ends were trimmed by 1 base and 7 bases, with 10 bases remaining between them. Germline values: CDR1 MNHNS, CDR2 SASEGT. CDR3 size: 13 residues. CDR3 in DNA: TGTGCCAGCAGTGAAGGTGGCAGGGGTGAAGCTTTCTTT. Protein: CASSEGGRGEAFF.

The rearrangement links TRBV9 to TRBJ1-2, with D maybe TRBD1 (5 bases). V lost 1 base, J lost 0 bases, and 7 bases lay in between. This CDR3 is 14 amino acids long. Germline CDR1 is SGDLS and CDR2 is YYNGEE. CDR3 DNA: TGTGCCAGCAGCGTACAGGGAGCTAACTATGGCTACACCTTC. Translating it yields CASSVQGANYGYTF.

In nucleotides, the CDR3 is TGTGCCAGTAGTATGTCTGGTGGCAATCAGCCCCAGCATTTT. This translates into CASSMSGGNQPQHF. The chain joins TRBV19 to TRBJ1-5, with unresolved D. The length of the CDR3 is 14 residues. The germline V gene has CDR1 LNHDA and CDR2 SQIVND (reference sequence). Between the trimmed V and J ends, which lost 3 bases and 2 bases, there was a span of 8 bases.

This sequence joins TRBV25-1 and TRBJ1-2; D is unresolved. The length of the CDR3 is 10 residues. Germline V lookup: CDR1 MGHDK, CDR2 SYGVNS. V was cut by 3 bases and J by 7 bases, with 3 bases left in between. As DNA, the CDR3 is TGTGCCAGCAGTGATGGTGGCTACACCTTC. Encoded protein: CASSDGGYTF.

The V gene is TRBV15, the J gene TRBJ1-5; no definite D call. Germline CDR1 is LNHNV and CDR2 is YYDKDF (reference sequence). Deletions cut 1 base from V and 5 bases from J, with 12 bases between. This CDR3 region has 15 residues. CDR3 amino acids: CATSRGGSLHQPQHF. CDR3 sequence (DNA): TGTGCCACCAGCAGAGGAGGGTCGCTCCATCAGCCCCAGCATTTT.

The chain couples TRBV28 to TRBJ1-5, with D uncertain. The CDR3 spans 15 residues. Between the trimmed V and J ends, which lost 6 bases and 0 bases, there was a span of 12 bases. The V gene's germline CDR1 is MDHEN and CDR2 SYDVKM. The CDR3 DNA follows: TGTGCCAGCAGCCCCCTGGGGAATAGCAATCAGCCCCAGCATTTT. Translating gives CASSPLGNSNQPQHF.

The V and J genes are TRBV5-1 and TRBJ2-7; D might be TRBD2 (6 bases). Germline V gene lookup returns CDR1 SGHRS and CDR2 YFSETQ. Deletions cut 4 bases from V and 4 bases from J, with 12 bases between. The CDR3 runs 13 residues. The CDR3 spells CASSPTSSYEQYF. In nucleotides, the CDR3 is TGCGCCAGCAGCCCCACTAGCAGTTACGAGCAGTACTTC.

V usage is TRBV15 and J usage is TRBJ1-2; TRBD1 might be the D (6 bases). Looked up from germline, CDR1 is LNHNV and CDR2 is YYDKDF (reference sequence). V gave up 0 bases and J gave up 7 bases, with 12 bases separating them. The CDR3 length is 14 residues. The CDR3, as DNA: TGTGCCACCAGCAGAGATCGGGGGGCGGTTGGCTACACCTTC. Its protein is CATSRDRGAVGYTF.

The rearrangement joins TRBV7-3 to TRBJ2-2; 8 bases are shared with TRBD1. Germline CDR1 SGHTA, CDR2 FQGTGA. The CDR3 runs 14 residues. V lost 3 bases and J lost 6; bases outside the gene matches: 3. The CDR3 DNA is TGTGCCAGCAGCTTGCAGGGGGCCCCCGGGGAGCTGTTTTTT. Protein sequence: CASSLQGAPGELFF. Full variable domain (remainder filled in from reference TRBV7-3 and TRBJ2-2): GAGVSQTPSNKVTEKGKYVELRCDPISGHTALYWYRQSLGQGPEFLIYFQGTGAADDSGLPNDRFFAVRPEGSVSTLKIQRTERGDSAVYLCASSLQGAPGELFFGEGSRLTVL.

This rearrangement joins TRBV5-4 to TRBJ2-4; D is possibly TRBD1 or TRBD2 (5 bases each). The ends were cut back, 3 bases at V and 5 bases at J, with 12 bases in the middle. This CDR3 has 14 amino acids. Looked up from germline, CDR1 is SGHNT and CDR2 is YYREEE (reference sequence). For the CDR3, the DNA is TGTGCCAGCAGCTCCCGGGACGGAGAAAACATTCAGTACTTC. This encodes CASSSRDGENIQYF.

J is TRBJ2-1 and V is TRBV7-9, with D perhaps matching TRBD1 (5 bases). Trimming cost V 3 bases and J 4 bases, with 10 bases left between them. Germline assignment: CDR1 SEHNR and CDR2 FQNEAQ (reference sequence). This CDR3 is built from 14 residues. This CDR3 reads CASSLWGVYNEQFF. The CDR3 DNA reads TGTGCCAGCAGCTTGTGGGGCGTTTACAATGAGCAGTTCTTC.

J is TRBJ2-3 and V is TRBV5-1; D remains ambiguous. V gave up 3 bases and J gave up 0 bases, with 5 bases separating them. The CDR3 has 13 amino acids. Germline V gene lookup returns CDR1 SGHRS and CDR2 YFSETQ. In DNA form, the CDR3 reads TGCGCCAGCAGCTCAACTAGCACAGATACGCAGTATTTT. As protein: CASSSTSTDTQYF.